The 17 T cell receptor beta chains below were found in one sample sequenced in a study of identical twins. Each CDR3 protein is one row after TCRdb ran MiXCR on the 5' RACE reads. Of over 600,000 distinct CDR3 sequences in the sample, 21% were seen once. These data were also filed under a second study, of T cells expressing NK-cell markers.

Material: PBMCs. Receptors were obtained from a woman between 18 and 30 years old in good health.

A single count supports this clonotype. This chain uses TRBV7-2 with TRBJ2-1; D is perhaps TRBD1 (5 bases). V was shortened by 4 bases and J by 1 base, with 11 bases between the two germline ends. The CDR3 runs to 15 residues. Germline V gene data show CDR1 as SGHTA and CDR2 as FQGNSA. The CDR3 loop is CASSYRIGSYNEQFF. For the CDR3, the DNA is TGTGCCAGCAGCTACAGGATTGGATCCTACAATGAGCAGTTCTTC.

There are a few counts of this clonotype. The chain combines TRBV9 with TRBJ2-1, with D tentatively TRBD2 (5 bases). The V and J ends lost 0 bases and 1 base respectively, with 8 bases between them. The CDR3 sequence is 15 residues long. Germline assignment: CDR1 SGDLS and CDR2 YYNGEE. The CDR3 sequence is CASSVVPGSYNEQFF. The CDR3 DNA reads as TGTGCCAGCAGCGTAGTCCCGGGATCCTACAATGAGCAGTTCTTC.

This clonotype showed up many times. The CDR3 DNA sequence: TGTGCCAGAGACAGTCCGAACACCGGGGAGCTGTTTTTT. The encoded protein is CARDSPNTGELFF. The chain recombines TRBV7-9 with TRBJ2-2; D might be TRBD1 (5 bases). CDR3 size: 13 residues. Germline assignment: CDR1 SEHNR and CDR2 FQNEAQ (reference sequence). V gave up 9 bases and J gave up 0 bases, with 8 bases separating them. Looking up the rest from reference TRBV7-9 and TRBJ2-2 gives the full variable domain: DTGVSQNPRHKITKRGQNVTFRCDPISEHNRLYWYRQTLGQGPEFLTYFQNEAQLEKSRLLSDRFSAERPKGSFSTLEIQRTEQGDSAMYLCARDSPNTGELFFGEGSRLTVL.

The J gene is TRBJ2-1, the V gene TRBV5-1; D might be TRBD2 (5 bases). The ends were cut back, 6 bases at V and 9 bases at J, with 22 bases in the middle. This CDR3 has 15 residues. Germline V gives CDR1 SGHRS, CDR2 YFSETQ. The CDR3 DNA is TGCGCCAGCAAAACGGACTCAGCCGGGGTCTTTGAGCAGTTCTTC. This encodes CASKTDSAGVFEQFF.

V and J are TRBV9 and TRBJ2-3; possibly TRBD1 for D (5 bases). The CDR3 length is 14 residues. V lost 3 bases, J lost 1 base, and 9 bases lay in between. Germline CDR1 SGDLS, CDR2 YYNGEE. The CDR3 sequence: CASSGSQGTDTQYF. Written as DNA, the CDR3 is TGTGCCAGCAGCGGATCACAGGGCACAGATACGCAGTATTTT.

This clonotype has a count of ten or more. The V and J genes are TRBV9 and TRBJ2-2; maybe TRBD2 (6 bases). Trimming left V 0 bases short and J 3 bases short, with 12 bases between. The length of the CDR3 is 16 residues. Germline V gene sequence: CDR1 SGDLS, CDR2 YYNGEE. CDR3 nucleotides: TGTGCCAGCAGCGTAGCTACTAGCAGGGACACCGGGGAGCTGTTTTTT. It codes for CASSVATSRDTGELFF.

The chain is built from TRBV4-3 and TRBJ2-5, with 7 bases that match TRBD2. Germline CDR1 LGHNA, CDR2 YSLEER. The CDR3 extends over 16 amino acids. V shed 0 bases and J 2 bases; nucleotides not matched to a gene: 6. The CDR3 nucleotides read TGCGCCAGCAGCCAAGATCAGACTAGCCGACAAGAGACCCAGTACTTC. Translation: CASSQDQTSRQETQYF.

In its sample, this clonotype was seen a few times. The chain links TRBV12-5 to TRBJ2-1; no clear D. The CDR3 runs 16 residues. V shed 5 bases and J shed 0 bases, with 14 bases lying between them. Per the germline V gene, CDR1 is LGHNT and CDR2 is FRNRAP. In DNA form, the CDR3 reads TGTGCTAGTGGTCCTACGACTCCTTCCTCCTACAATGAGCAGTTCTTC. It yields the protein CASGPTTPSSYNEQFF. The complete variable domain, with remaining parts taken from reference TRBV12-5 and TRBJ2-1, reads DARVTQTPRHKVTEMGQEVTMRCQPILGHNTVFWYRQTMMQGLELLAYFRNRAPLDDSGMPKDRFSAEMPDATLATLKIQPSEPRDSAVYFCASGPTTPSSYNEQFFGPGTRLTVL.

This clonotype has a handful of counts. V is TRBV20-1 and J is TRBJ1-6, with D unclear. V shed 1 base and J shed 7 bases, with 17 bases lying between them. CDR3 length equals 16 residues. Germline assignment: CDR1 DFQATT and CDR2 SNEGSKA (reference sequence). Here the CDR3 reads CSARALEGSGNSPLHF. DNA of the CDR3: TGCAGTGCTAGAGCGTTAGAGGGTTCTGGGAATTCACCCCTCCACTTT.

The J gene is TRBJ2-3, the V gene TRBV5-1, with TRBD2 identical over 13 bases. The germline CDR1 and CDR2 sequences are SGHRS and YFSETQ. This CDR3 has 17 residues. Germline trimming cut 4 bases from V and 0 bases from J; bases unmatched to any gene: 5. The CDR3 region is CASSLTSGGPSTDTQYF. For the CDR3, the DNA is TGCGCCAGCAGCCTGACTAGCGGGGGGCCTAGCACAGATACGCAGTATTTT.

The chain carries TRBV29-1 and TRBJ1-1; D may be TRBD1 (6 bases). Germline CDR1 reads SQVTM; CDR2 reads ANQGSEA. Between the trimmed V and J ends, which lost 6 bases and 4 bases, there was a span of 18 bases. The CDR3 has 14 amino acids. The chain's CDR3 is CSVRGGGARTEAFF. CDR3 bases: TGCAGCGTGAGGGGAGGGGGGGCGCGCACTGAAGCTTTCTTT.

This clonotype was counted a few times. The chain carries TRBV11-2 and TRBJ2-7, with 8 bases fitting TRBD2. The CDR3 is made up of 15 amino acids. Trimming took 5 bases from V and 2 from J; bases not matched to a gene: 8. Germline V gene sequence: CDR1 SGHAT, CDR2 FQNNGV. The CDR3, as DNA: TGTGCCAGCAGCCCTATAGCGGGAAGAACCTACGAGCAGTACTTC. Amino acid sequence: CASSPIAGRTYEQYF.

The chain has TRBV5-1 and TRBJ1-1; D gene ambiguous. Germline CDR1 is SGHRS and CDR2 is YFSETQ. V was clipped by 0 bases and J by 3 bases, with 6 bases between them. The CDR3 runs to 13 residues. DNA for the CDR3: TGCGCCAGCAGCTTGGCCGTCGACACTGAAGCTTTCTTT. Translated: CASSLAVDTEAFF.

This clonotype appeared many times. The gene calls are TRBV6-1 and TRBJ2-1, with 8 bases aligning to TRBD2. This CDR3 is 14 amino acids long. Germline CDR1 reads MNHNS; CDR2 reads SASEGT. V lost 10 bases and J lost 9; bases outside the gene matches: 14. The CDR3 sequence: CATTKAGEGGEQFF. The CDR3 DNA reads as TGTGCCACCACAAAAGCGGGAGAGGGAGGTGAGCAGTTCTTC.

The chain links TRBV2 to TRBJ2-1, with 10 bases that match TRBD2. The CDR3 length is 15 residues. V was pared by 3 bases and J by 8 bases, with 7 bases of the junction left unmatched. Germline V gene lookup returns CDR1 SNHLY and CDR2 FYNNEI. DNA of the CDR3: TGTGCCAGCAGTGATATAGCGGGGGGTATCGATGAGCAGTTCTTC. Its protein is CASSDIAGGIDEQFF.

This clonotype came up a few times. The V gene is TRBV5-5, the J gene TRBJ2-7, with 10 bases aligning to TRBD1. Germline V gene sequence: CDR1 SGHKS, CDR2 YYEKEE (reference sequence). The CDR3 contains 14 residues. V was pared by 5 bases and J by 4 bases, with 6 bases of the junction left unmatched. This CDR3 reads CASRSGQGIYEQYF. The CDR3 DNA follows: TGTGCCAGCAGGTCGGGACAGGGGATTTACGAGCAGTACTTC. Together with reference TRBV5-5 and TRBJ2-7, the CDR3 gives the full variable domain: DAGVTQSPTHLIKTRGQQVTLRCSPISGHKSVSWYQQVLGQGPQFIFQYYEKEERGRGNFPDRFSARQFPNYSSELNVNALLLGDSALYLCASRSGQGIYEQYFGPGTRLTVT.

This clonotype was seen a handful of times. The CDR3 nucleotides read TGTGCCATCAGTGTCCAGGGCGCGGAAGATGAGCAGTTCTTC. Protein product: CAISVQGAEDEQFF. The rearrangement joins TRBV10-3 to TRBJ2-1; TRBD1 might be the D (5 bases). Germline values: CDR1 ENHRY, CDR2 SYGVKD. V lost 4 bases and J 8 bases, leaving 15 bases between the germline ends. The CDR3 runs to 14 residues.